The clone carrying this T cell receptor (beta chain) was seen a single time. The CDR3 consists of 14 residues. Germline CDR1 is KGHDR and CDR2 is SFDVKD. V shed 4 bases and J 5 bases; nucleotides not matched to a gene: 5. Per the authors' pipeline: Amplification of reference gene primers provided the estimated nucleated cell counts. Some clones are missing from TCRdb's copy, which holds only in-frame ones; the method was immunoSEQ multiplex PCR. The DNA gave D and trimming, while V, J and clone size come from that table. The table lists about 210,000 clones, about nine tenths of them singletons. This specimen belongs to a study of blood T cell repertoires in COVID-19. At the level of the study: The samples span acute and convalescent COVID-19 from the United States, Italy and Spain. The cDNA or gDNA used as material had been derived from T cells, B-cell-depleted T cells, or PBMCs.

Material: peripheral blood. The V gene is TRBV24-1, the J gene TRBJ2-3, with TRBD1 matching over 7 bases. The source of this sequence is a woman between 40 and 50 years old with acute or convalescent COVID-19. The CDR3 sequence: CATSEPDREDTQYF. The CDR3, as DNA: TGTGCCACCAGTGAGCCTGACAGGGAAGATACGCAGTATTTT.